Given below is one T cell receptor (beta chain) in context. What antigen it recognizes has not been identified. No base-level quality is on record; no much larger clone is a single base apart. This sample is drawn from a study of blood T cell repertoires in COVID-19 (dated by TCRdb to 2018 to 2021). Study-level background: The collaborator samples originated in the United States, Italy and Spain and spanned the acute and convalescent phases of COVID-19. The dataset comprised deeply sampled blood TCRbeta repertoires from subjects exposed to, actively infected with, or recovered from COVID-19. A freely available public database, intended as a resource for researchers studying the immune response to SARS-CoV-2, is where the repertoires were released. Sample metadata almost always included a de-identified subject ID, COVID-19 status, age in years and sex. The samples were drawn from the first 160 participants of the ongoing ImmuneRACE study and from some 1,300 subjects provided by 6 global collaborators. The prospective study material was composed of cDNA or gDNA derived from T cells, B-cell-depleted T cells, or PBMCs. HLA class I and class II types, where available, came from metadata supplied by the sample provider rather than from assay-based typing.

Findings and caveats that apply to the study as a whole: The amount of clinical and demographic metadata varied by source and participant and was provided uncurated.

Ends trimmed: V by 0 bases, J by 2 bases; bases unmatched to a gene: 13. Based on the germline V gene, the CDR1 and CDR2 sequences are SGDLS and YYNGEE. CDR3 length: 19 amino acids, cysteine to phenylalanine. Kept here is only the CDR3 DNA, which spans 57 bases and is read in frame from base 1. Collaborating institutions collected whole blood in K2EDTA tubes following their own protocols. For TCRbeta analysis, collaborators shipped samples in one of three forms: frozen whole blood, isolated PBMCs, or DNA extracted from either of those sample types. TCRbeta CDR3 regions were amplified from genomic DNA by means of the immunoSEQ Assay, a bias-controlled multiplex PCR. In the original analysis: The number of nucleated cells in each sample was estimated from the amplification of reference gene primers within the assay. To quantify the absolute abundance of each unique TCRbeta CDR3 rearrangement, sequence reads were collapsed and filtered. For each sample, productive Simpson clonality was calculated by taking the square root of Simpson's diversity index across productive rearrangements. Not all clones reach the TCRdb copy of this immuneACCESS table, which keeps in-frame sequences only. Checked studies attribute under half of the gap to unresolved V genes and leave the rest unexplained. D and trimming were read from the DNA, whereas the V and J calls and clone size are those reported in that table. The table for this sample lists over 65,000 clones; around 86% of them were counted only once. The ten largest clones capture roughly 30% of the sample.

This TCR was recovered from a man aged 50 or older with active or convalescent COVID-19. This chain joins TRBV9 to TRBJ1-1; TRBD1 matches 10 bases in the middle. The sample taken for sequencing was peripheral blood. The sequence in DNA is TGTGCCAGCAGCGTAGCAACCACCGGGACAGGGGTCCCTAACACTGAAGCTTTCTTT. Its translation reads: CASSVATTGTGVPNTEAFF.